This record concerns one TCR beta chain sequence. Its antigen is unknown. V lost 4 bases to trimming and J lost 7 bases; unmatched junction nucleotides: 5. Germline-derived CDR1 and CDR2 are SGHNT and YYREEE (reference sequence). The CDR3 runs to 15 residues. This sample is drawn from a study of cytomegalovirus exposure and HLA in healthy donors. Findings of the study overall: In a later analysis, TCR association rates varied by HLA locus: DRB1 most, HLA-C fewest.

A multiplex PCR was run with 60 Vbeta primers and 13 Jbeta primers. TCRdb keeps only in-frame clones here, not all; method: immunoSEQ multiplex PCR. The table lists approximately 170,000 clones, 65% to 90% of them singletons. The material sequenced was PBMCs. This TCR was recovered from a male donor in good health and CMV-seronegative. The gene calls are TRBV5-4 and TRBJ2-1; 13 bases agree with TRBD2. This CDR3 reads CASSLLAGGRNEQFF. In nucleotides, the CDR3 is TGTGCCAGCAGCCTACTAGCGGGGGGGCGGAATGAGCAGTTCTTC.